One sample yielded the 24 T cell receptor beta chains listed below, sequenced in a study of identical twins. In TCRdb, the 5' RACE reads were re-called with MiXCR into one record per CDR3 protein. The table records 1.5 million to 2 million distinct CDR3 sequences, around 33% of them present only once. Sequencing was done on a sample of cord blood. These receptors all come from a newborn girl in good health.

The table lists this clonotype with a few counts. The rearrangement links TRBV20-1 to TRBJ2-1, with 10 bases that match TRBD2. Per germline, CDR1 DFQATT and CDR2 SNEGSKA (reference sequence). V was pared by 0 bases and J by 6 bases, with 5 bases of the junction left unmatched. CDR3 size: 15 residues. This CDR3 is CSARDQREGRNEQFF. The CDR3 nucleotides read TGCAGTGCTAGAGATCAGCGGGAGGGCCGCAATGAGCAGTTCTTC.

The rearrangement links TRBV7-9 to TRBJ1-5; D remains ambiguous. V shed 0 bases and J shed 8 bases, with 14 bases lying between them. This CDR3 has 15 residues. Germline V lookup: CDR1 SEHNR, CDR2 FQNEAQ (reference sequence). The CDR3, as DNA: TGTGCCAGCAGCTTAGCGGATCCGGGTACTGAGCCCCAGCATTTT. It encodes CASSLADPGTEPQHF.

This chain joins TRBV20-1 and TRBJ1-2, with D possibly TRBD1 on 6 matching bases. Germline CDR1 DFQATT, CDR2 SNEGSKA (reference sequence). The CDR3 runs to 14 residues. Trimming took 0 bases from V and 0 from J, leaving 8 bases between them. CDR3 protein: CSARDGTTNYGYTF. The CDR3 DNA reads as TGCAGTGCTAGAGATGGGACAACTAACTATGGCTACACCTTC.

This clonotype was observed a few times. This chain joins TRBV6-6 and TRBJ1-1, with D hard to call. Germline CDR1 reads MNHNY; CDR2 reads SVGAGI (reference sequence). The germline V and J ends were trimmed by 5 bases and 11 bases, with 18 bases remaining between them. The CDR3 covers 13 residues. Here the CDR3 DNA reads TGTGCCAGCAGTCGTGGAGGGCCGCTGGGGGCTTTCTTT. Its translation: CASSRGGPLGAFF.

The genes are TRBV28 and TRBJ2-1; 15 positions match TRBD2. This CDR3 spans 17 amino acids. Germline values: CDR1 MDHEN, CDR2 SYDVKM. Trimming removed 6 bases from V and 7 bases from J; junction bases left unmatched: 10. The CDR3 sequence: CASSLSGLAGGKNEQFF. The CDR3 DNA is TGTGCCAGCAGCCTATCCGGACTAGCGGGAGGGAAGAATGAGCAGTTCTTC.

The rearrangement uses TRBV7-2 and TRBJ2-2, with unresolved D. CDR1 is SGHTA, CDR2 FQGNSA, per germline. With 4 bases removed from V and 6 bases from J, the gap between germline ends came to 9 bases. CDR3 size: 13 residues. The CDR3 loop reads CASSSRHAGELFF. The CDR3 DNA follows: TGTGCCAGCAGCTCCCGACACGCCGGGGAGCTGTTTTTT.

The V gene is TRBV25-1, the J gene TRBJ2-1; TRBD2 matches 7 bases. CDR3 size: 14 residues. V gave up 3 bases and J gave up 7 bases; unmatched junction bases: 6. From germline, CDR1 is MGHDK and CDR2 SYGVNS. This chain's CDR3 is CASSDLGGLNEQFF. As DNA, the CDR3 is TGTGCCAGCAGTGACCTGGGAGGGTTGAATGAGCAGTTCTTC.

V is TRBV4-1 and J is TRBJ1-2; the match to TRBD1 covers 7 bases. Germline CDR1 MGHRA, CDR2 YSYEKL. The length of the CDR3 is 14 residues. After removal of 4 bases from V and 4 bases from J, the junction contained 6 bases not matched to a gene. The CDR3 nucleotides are TGCGCCAGCAGCCCGTCCCAGGGGGTCTATGGCTACACCTTC. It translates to CASSPSQGVYGYTF.

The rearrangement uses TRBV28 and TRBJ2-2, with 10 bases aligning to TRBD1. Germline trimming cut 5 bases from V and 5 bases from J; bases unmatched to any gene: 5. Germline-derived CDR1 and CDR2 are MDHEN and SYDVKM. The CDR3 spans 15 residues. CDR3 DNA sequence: TGTGCCAGCAGTCCTCCGGGACAGGGGACCGGGGAGCTGTTTTTT. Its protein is CASSPPGQGTGELFF.

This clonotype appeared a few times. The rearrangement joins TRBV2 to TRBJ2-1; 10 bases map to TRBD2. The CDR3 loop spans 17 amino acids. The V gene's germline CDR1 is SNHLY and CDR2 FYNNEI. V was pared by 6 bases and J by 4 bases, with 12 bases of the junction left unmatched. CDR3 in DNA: TGTGCCAGCAGGGGTCTAGCGGGAGTTGTAGGGTACAATGAGCAGTTCTTC. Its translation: CASRGLAGVVGYNEQFF.

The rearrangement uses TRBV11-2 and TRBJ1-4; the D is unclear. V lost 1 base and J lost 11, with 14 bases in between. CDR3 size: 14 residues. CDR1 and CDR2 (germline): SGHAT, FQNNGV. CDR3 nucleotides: TGTGCCAGCAGCTTAGCCCAACGGGCGGGGAAACTGTTTTTT. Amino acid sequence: CASSLAQRAGKLFF.

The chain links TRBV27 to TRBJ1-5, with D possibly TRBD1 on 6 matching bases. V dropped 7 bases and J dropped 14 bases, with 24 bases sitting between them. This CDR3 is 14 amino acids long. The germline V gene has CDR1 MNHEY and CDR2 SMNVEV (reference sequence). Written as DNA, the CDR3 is TGTGCCAGCAAAATAGGGGGGGGGACCGCCTACGAGCATTTT. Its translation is CASKIGGGTAYEHF.

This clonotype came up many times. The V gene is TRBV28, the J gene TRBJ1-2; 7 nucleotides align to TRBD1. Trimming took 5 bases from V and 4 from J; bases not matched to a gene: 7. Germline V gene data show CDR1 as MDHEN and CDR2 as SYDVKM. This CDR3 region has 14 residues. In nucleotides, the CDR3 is TGTGCCAGCAGTCCTTGGACAGGCCCCTATGGCTACACCTTC. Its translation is CASSPWTGPYGYTF.

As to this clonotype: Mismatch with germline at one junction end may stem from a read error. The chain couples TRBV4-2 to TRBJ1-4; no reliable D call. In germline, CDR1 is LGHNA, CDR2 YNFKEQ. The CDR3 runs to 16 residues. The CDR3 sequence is CASSQDLRQTNEKLSF. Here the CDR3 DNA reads TGTGCCAGCAGCCAAGATCTGAGGCAGACTAATGAAAAACTGTCTTTT.

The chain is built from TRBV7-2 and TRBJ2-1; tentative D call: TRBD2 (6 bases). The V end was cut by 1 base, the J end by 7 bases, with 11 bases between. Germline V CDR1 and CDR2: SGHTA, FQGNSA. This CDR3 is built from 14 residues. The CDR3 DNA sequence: TGTGCCAGCAGCTTAGGACCCCGGGGGAATGAGCAGTTCTTC. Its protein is CASSLGPRGNEQFF.

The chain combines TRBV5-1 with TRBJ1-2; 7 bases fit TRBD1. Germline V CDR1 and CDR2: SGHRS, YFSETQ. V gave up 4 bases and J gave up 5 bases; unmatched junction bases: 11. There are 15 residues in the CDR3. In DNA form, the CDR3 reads TGCGCCAGCAGCGCGGCCAGGGGGATCTGGTATGGCTACACCTTC. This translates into CASSAARGIWYGYTF.

The CDR3 DNA follows: TGCGCCAGCAGCTTACCCGTATCCTCTGGGGCCAACGTCCTGACTTTC. Translation gives CASSLPVSSGANVLTF. V and J are TRBV5-1 and TRBJ2-6; D is unclear. Trimming stripped 2 bases from V and 0 bases from J, with 9 bases between. This CDR3 has 16 residues. Germline values: CDR1 SGHRS, CDR2 YFSETQ.

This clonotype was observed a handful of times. The CDR3 DNA reads as TGTGCCAGCAGTGAAGCGCTCAATGGGGGCGAGACTGAAGCTTTCTTT. It specifies CASSEALNGGETEAFF. The rearrangement uses TRBV2 and TRBJ1-1, with a weak D call TRBD1 (6 bases). This CDR3 spans 16 amino acids. CDR1 is SNHLY and CDR2 is FYNNEI in the germline V gene. Trimming removed 0 bases at V and 5 bases at J, with 16 bases between.

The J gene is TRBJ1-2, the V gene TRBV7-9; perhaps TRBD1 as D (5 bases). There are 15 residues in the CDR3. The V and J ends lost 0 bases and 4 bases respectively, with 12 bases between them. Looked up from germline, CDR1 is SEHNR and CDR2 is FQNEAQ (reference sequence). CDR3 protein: CASSLAQGRTYGYTF. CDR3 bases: TGTGCCAGCAGCTTAGCGCAGGGACGGACCTATGGCTACACCTTC.

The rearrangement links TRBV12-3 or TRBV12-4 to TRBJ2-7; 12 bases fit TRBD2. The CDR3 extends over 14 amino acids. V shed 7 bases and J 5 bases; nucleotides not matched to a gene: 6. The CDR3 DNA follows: TGTGCCAGCAACCAACTAGCGGGGGGCAACGAGCAGTACTTC. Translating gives CASNQLAGGNEQYF.

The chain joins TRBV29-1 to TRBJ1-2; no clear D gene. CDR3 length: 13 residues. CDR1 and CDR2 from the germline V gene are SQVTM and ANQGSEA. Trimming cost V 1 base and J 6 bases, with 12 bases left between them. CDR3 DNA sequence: TGCAGCGTTGAAGCATCCAACGGGGATGGCTACACCTTC. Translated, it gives CSVEASNGDGYTF.

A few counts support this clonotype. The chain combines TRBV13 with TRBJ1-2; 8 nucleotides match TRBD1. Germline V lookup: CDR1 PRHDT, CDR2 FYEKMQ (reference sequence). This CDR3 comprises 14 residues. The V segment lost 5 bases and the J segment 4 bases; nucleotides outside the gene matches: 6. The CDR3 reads CASSTTGAGYGYTF. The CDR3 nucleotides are TGTGCCAGCAGCACGACAGGGGCGGGCTATGGCTACACCTTC.

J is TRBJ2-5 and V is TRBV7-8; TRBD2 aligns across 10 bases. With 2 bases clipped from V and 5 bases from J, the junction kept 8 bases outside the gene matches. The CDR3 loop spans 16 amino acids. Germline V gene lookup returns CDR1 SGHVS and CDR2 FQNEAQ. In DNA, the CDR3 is TGTGCCAGCAGCTTACGAAGACTAGCGGGTAAGGAGACCCAGTACTTC. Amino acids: CASSLRRLAGKETQYF.

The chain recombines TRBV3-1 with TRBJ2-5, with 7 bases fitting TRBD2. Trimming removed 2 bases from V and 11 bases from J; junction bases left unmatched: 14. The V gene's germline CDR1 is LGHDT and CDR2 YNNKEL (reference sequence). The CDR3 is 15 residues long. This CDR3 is CASSQPLAGRGEQYF. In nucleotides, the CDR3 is TGTGCCAGCAGCCAACCTCTAGCAGGACGGGGGGAGCAGTACTTC.